A selection of T cell receptor beta chains follows, all from one sample in a study of blood T cells in healthy people across ages. From the 5' RACE reads, TCRdb called clonotypes with MiXCR, one entry per CDR3 protein. The table lists about 1.5 million distinct CDR3 sequences, approximately 43% of them singletons, with under 5% in the top ten. Sequencing input: blood. The receptors come from a woman younger than 30 in good health. Both conserved end residues are part of each CDR3. Fields, in order: clone size, D gene, J gene, V gene, CDR3 protein, CDR3 DNA. The D gene is left open where the match is weak. Size is omitted from some rows. Given values are once, few, many or a class for expanded clones.

>few|TRBD1|TRBJ2-1|TRBV24-1
CATSDWDSDNEQFF
TGTGCCACCAGTGACTGGGACAGCGACAATGAGCAGTTCTTC
>few|TRBD1|TRBJ2-7|TRBV12-3/TRBV12-4
CASRSRDRSTYEQYF
TGTGCCAGCAGAAGCCGGGACAGATCAACCTACGAGCAGTACTTC
>NA|NA|TRBJ2-1|TRBV7-8
CASSLVSIGEQFF
TGTGCCAGCAGCTTAGTCTCGATCGGTGAGCAGTTCTTC
>once|NA|TRBJ1-6|TRBV10-2
CASSDLVRGASADNSPLHF
TGCGCCAGCAGTGATTTAGTTAGGGGGGCTTCTGCCGATAATTCACCCCTCCACTTT
>few|TRBD2|TRBJ2-1|TRBV14
CASSRIAGPYSYNEQFF
TGTGCCAGCAGCAGAATAGCGGGCCCATACTCCTACAATGAGCAGTTCTTC
>few|NA|TRBJ2-3|TRBV7-4
CASSSGTAYSPTDTQYF
TGTGCCAGCAGCTCAGGGACCGCTTACTCCCCCACAGATACGCAGTATTTT
>NA|NA|TRBJ2-7|TRBV18
CASSPLDSSYEQYF
TGTGCCAGCTCACCTCTAGACAGTTCCTACGAGCAGTACTTC
>NA|TRBD2|TRBJ2-7|TRBV2
CASSRTSGVAYEQYF
TGTGCCAGCAGCCGAACTAGCGGGGTCGCCTACGAGCAGTACTTC
>NA|NA|TRBJ1-6|TRBV20-1
CSARDEASGAGNSPLHF
TGCAGTGCTAGAGATGAGGCGTCAGGGGCCGGTAATTCACCCCTCCACTTT
>NA|TRBD1|TRBJ1-2|TRBV12-3/TRBV12-4
CASSTNRGNYGYTF
TGTGCCAGCAGTACTAACAGGGGTAACTATGGCTACACCTTC
>NA|NA|TRBJ2-3|TRBV7-8
CASSLGRATYLGAGTQYF
TGTGCCAGCAGCTTGGGCCGGGCCACCTACCTGGGCGCAGGTACGCAGTATTTT
>NA|NA|TRBJ1-2|TRBV30
CAWRPWQETYGYTF
TGTGCCTGGAGACCTTGGCAGGAGACCTATGGCTACACCTTC
>NA|TRBD1|TRBJ1-2|TRBV30
CAWSVQGRGHGYTF
TGTGCCTGGAGTGTACAAGGCAGGGGGCATGGCTACACCTTC
>once|TRBD1|TRBJ1-1|TRBV20-1
CSAPLQGAPRAFF
TGCAGTGCACCCTTACAGGGGGCGCCCAGGGCTTTCTTT
>NA|NA|TRBJ1-2|TRBV7-9
CASSPPPGDYGYTF
TGTGCCAGCAGCCCTCCCCCCGGAGACTATGGCTACACCTTC
>NA|TRBD2|TRBJ2-5|TRBV7-2
CASRKAGTTISGEQYF
TGTGCCAGCAGAAAGGCCGGGACTACGATCTCCGGTGAGCAGTACTTC
>NA|NA|TRBJ2-4|TRBV29-1
CSVLQGQDIQYF
TGCAGCGTCCTCCAGGGTCAGGACATTCAGTACTTC
>few|NA|TRBJ1-4|TRBV4-3
CASSQLLQIDNEKLFF
TGCGCCAGCAGCCAACTGCTCCAAATCGATAATGAAAAACTGTTTTTT
>NA|NA|TRBJ2-1|TRBV7-9
CASSLPRDLEHINEQFF
TGTGCCAGCAGCTTACCGCGGGATTTGGAACACATCAATGAGCAGTTCTTC
>NA|NA|TRBJ2-5|TRBV6-2/TRBV6-3
CASSYSKPLPETQYF
TGTGCCAGCAGTTACTCGAAGCCCCTCCCGGAGACCCAGTACTTC
>few|NA|TRBJ2-1|TRBV9
CASSVSSGVHNEQFF
TGTGCCAGCAGCGTATCTTCGGGGGTCCACAATGAGCAGTTCTTC
>NA|TRBD2|TRBJ2-1|TRBV7-3
CASSYAGRTSSWDEQFF
TGTGCCAGCAGCTATGCCGGAAGGACTAGCAGTTGGGATGAGCAGTTCTTC
>NA|NA|TRBJ1-5|TRBV6-2/TRBV6-3
CASRMTALGNQPQHF
TGTGCCAGCAGAATGACAGCCTTAGGCAATCAGCCCCAGCATTTT
>NA|NA|TRBJ2-3|TRBV20-1
CSAPWGHTQYF
TGCAGTGCCCCCTGGGGCCATACGCAGTATTTT
>NA|TRBD1|TRBJ2-1|TRBV7-9
CASSAVRTGYHNEQFF
TGTGCCAGCAGCGCAGTTAGGACAGGATATCACAATGAGCAGTTCTTC